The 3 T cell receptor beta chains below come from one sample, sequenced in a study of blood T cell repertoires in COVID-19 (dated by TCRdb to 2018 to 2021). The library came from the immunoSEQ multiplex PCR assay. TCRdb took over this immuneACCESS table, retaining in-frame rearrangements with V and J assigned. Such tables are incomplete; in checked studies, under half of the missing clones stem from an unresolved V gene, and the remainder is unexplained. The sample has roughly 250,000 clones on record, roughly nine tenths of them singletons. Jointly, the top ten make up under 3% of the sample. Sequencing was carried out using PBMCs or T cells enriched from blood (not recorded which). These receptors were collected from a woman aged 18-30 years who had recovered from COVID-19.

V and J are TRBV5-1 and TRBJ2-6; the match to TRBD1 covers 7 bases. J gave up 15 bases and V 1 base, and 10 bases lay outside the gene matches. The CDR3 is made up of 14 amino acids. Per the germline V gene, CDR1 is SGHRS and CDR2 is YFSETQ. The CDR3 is CASSLREKGTDLTF. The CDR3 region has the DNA TGCGCCAGCAGCTTGAGGGAGAAAGGGACAGACCTGACTTTC.

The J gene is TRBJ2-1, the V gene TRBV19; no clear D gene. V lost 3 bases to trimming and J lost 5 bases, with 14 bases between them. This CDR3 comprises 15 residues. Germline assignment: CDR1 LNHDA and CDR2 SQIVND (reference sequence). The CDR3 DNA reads TGTGCCAGTAGTATGATGGCCATCCCCAACAATGAGCAGTTCTTC. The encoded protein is CASSMMAIPNNEQFF.

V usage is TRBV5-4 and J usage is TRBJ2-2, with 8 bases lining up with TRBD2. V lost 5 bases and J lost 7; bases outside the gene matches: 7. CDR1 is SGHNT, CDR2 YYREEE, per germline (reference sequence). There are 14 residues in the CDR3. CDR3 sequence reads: CASSFKGTSGELFF. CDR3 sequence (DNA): TGTGCCAGCAGTTTCAAGGGGACTAGCGGGGAGCTGTTTTTT.